Each of the 26 T cell receptor beta chains below was sequenced from the same sample in a study of CD8 T cells in Susac syndrome (dated by TCRdb to the late 2010s). Libraries were prepared through the immunoSEQ multiplex PCR assay. RNA was extracted using the RNeasy kit, and roughly 0.5 to 1 microgram was reverse transcribed with random hexamers. The public sequencing data were trimmed at Q25 with fastp and processed into clonotypes with MiXCR by TCRdb, which kept only in-frame beta chains. Records with the same CDR3 protein are collapsed into one entry carrying the most frequent genes and DNA. Counted in this sample were approximately 260,000 distinct CDR3 sequences; around 96% of them appeared once. Clones ranked in the top ten supply approximately 0.094% of the sample. The sample consisted of CD4+ T cells from PBMCs. These receptors were taken from a human donor with Susac syndrome.

This chain connects TRBV12-3 or TRBV12-4 to TRBJ1-1; TRBD1 matches at 11 bases. The CDR3 extends over 15 amino acids. Trimming at V came to 5 bases and at J to 4 bases, leaving 6 bases not matched to a gene. The CDR3: CASSLRTGGITEAFF. The CDR3 DNA sequence: TGTGCCAGCAGTCTCAGGACAGGGGGCATCACTGAAGCTTTCTTT.

This chain joins TRBV9 and TRBJ2-5, with D possibly matching TRBD1 (5 bases). The V and J ends lost 2 bases and 3 bases respectively, with 8 bases between them. CDR3 length equals 13 residues. The germline V gene has CDR1 SGDLS and CDR2 YYNGEE. This chain's CDR3 is CASSVGAEETQYF. For the CDR3, the DNA is TGTGCCAGCAGCGTTGGGGCAGAAGAGACCCAGTACTTC.

The chain joins TRBV6-5 to TRBJ1-2; D not resolved. There are 12 residues in the CDR3. Per the germline V gene, CDR1 is MNHEY and CDR2 is SVGAGI. Trimming left V 5 bases short and J 4 bases short, with 8 bases between. CDR3 coding DNA: TGTGCCAGCAGTGACACCTCCTATGGCTACACCTTC. Its protein product is CASSDTSYGYTF.

The chain is built from TRBV7-8 and TRBJ2-2; D assignment may be TRBD1 or TRBD2 (5 bases each). Trimming left V 2 bases short and J 3 bases short, with 16 bases between. CDR1 and CDR2 (germline): SGHVS, FQNEAQ. This CDR3 contains 17 residues. The chain's CDR3 is CASSLSRPGQYTGELFF. The CDR3 DNA reads as TGTGCCAGCAGCTTATCTCGCCCGGGGCAATACACCGGGGAGCTGTTTTTT.

As DNA, the CDR3 is TGCGCCAGCAGCTGGGCAGGAGGTCTTTACAATGAGCAGTTCTTC. This gives the protein CASSWAGGLYNEQFF. The rearrangement uses TRBV5-1 and TRBJ2-1, with D possibly TRBD2 on 5 matching bases. The germline CDR1 and CDR2 sequences are SGHRS and YFSETQ. V was clipped by 3 bases and J by 4 bases, with 14 bases between them. The CDR3 is 15 amino acids. Variable domain in full (rest from reference TRBV5-1 and TRBJ2-1): KAGVTQTPRYLIKTRGQQVTLSCSPISGHRSVSWYQQTPGQGLQFLFEYFSETQRNKGNFPGRFSGRQFSNSRSEMNVSTLELGDSALYLCASSWAGGLYNEQFFGPGTRLTVL.

The chain recombines TRBV6-4 with TRBJ2-3; D call uncertain. The CDR3 length is 15 residues. The germline CDR1 and CDR2 sequences are MRHNA and SNTAGT. V lost 5 bases to trimming and J lost 1 base, with 13 bases between them. The CDR3 spells CASSQSTGRTDTQYF. The CDR3, as DNA: TGTGCCAGCAGTCAGAGTACCGGTCGCACAGATACGCAGTATTTT.

This clonotype was seen a few times. The chain employs TRBV11-2 and TRBJ2-7; 12 bases align to TRBD2. After removal of 1 base from V and 7 bases from J, the junction contained 2 bases not matched to a gene. Looked up from germline, CDR1 is SGHAT and CDR2 is FQNNGV. The CDR3 contains 14 residues. The CDR3 coding sequence is TGTGCCAGCAGCTTAGGACTAGCGGGAGCTGAGCAGTACTTC. Protein: CASSLGLAGAEQYF.

CDR3 loop: CASSVEGRPRDYTF. The DNA for the CDR3 is TGTGCCAGCAGCGTAGAAGGCAGGCCCCGGGACTACACCTTC. The chain is built from TRBV9 and TRBJ1-2; D uncertain. The CDR3 loop spans 14 amino acids. The germline gives CDR1 SGDLS, CDR2 YYNGEE. The germline V and J ends were trimmed by 0 bases and 10 bases, with 16 bases remaining between them.

The rearrangement joins TRBV18 to TRBJ2-1, with 13 bases fitting TRBD2. V lost 3 bases to trimming and J lost 9 bases; unmatched junction nucleotides: 8. CDR1 and CDR2 from the germline V gene are KGHSH and LQKENI. This CDR3 region has 16 residues. The CDR3 is CASSPVGLAGAGEQFF. CDR3 DNA sequence: TGTGCCAGCTCACCGGTAGGACTAGCGGGAGCGGGTGAGCAGTTCTTC.

The chain joins TRBV29-1 to TRBJ2-3; no clear D gene. The germline CDR1 and CDR2 sequences are SQVTM and ANQGSEA. The CDR3 contains 16 residues. Trimming pared 3 bases from V and 0 bases from J, leaving 16 bases between. CDR3 DNA sequence: TGCAGCGTTGATGGAAGTTTGCCGTCGAGCACAGATACGCAGTATTTT. Translating it yields CSVDGSLPSSTDTQYF.

V usage is TRBV29-1 and J usage is TRBJ2-7, with 9 bases aligning to TRBD1. The length of the CDR3 is 14 residues. J gave up 2 bases and V 6 bases, and 8 bases lay outside the gene matches. Germline V gene lookup returns CDR1 SQVTM and CDR2 ANQGSEA. The CDR3 bases are TGCAGCGTCAACCCGGGACAGGGACCCTACGAGCAGTACTTC. Protein product: CSVNPGQGPYEQYF.

V is TRBV25-1 and J is TRBJ1-1; 7 bases agree with TRBD1. J gave up 2 bases and V 4 bases, and 4 bases lay outside the gene matches. CDR3 size: 14 residues. Germline V gene sequence: CDR1 MGHDK, CDR2 SYGVNS. CDR3 residues: CASSGGTANTEAFF. CDR3 nucleotides: TGTGCCAGCAGTGGCGGGACAGCTAACACTGAAGCTTTCTTT.

The chain has TRBV20-1 and TRBJ2-7; D may be TRBD1 (6 bases). This CDR3 is built from 14 residues. Germline CDR1 DFQATT, CDR2 SNEGSKA (reference sequence). V lost 2 bases to trimming and J lost 3 bases, with 14 bases between them. The CDR3 loop is CSARTVQGGYEQYF. Here the CDR3 DNA reads TGCAGTGCTAGAACCGTACAGGGTGGCTACGAGCAGTACTTC.

CDR3 bases: TGTGCCAGCAGCTTAATTTCGGGGCGCGGCGGGGAGCTGTTTTTT. Translation gives CASSLISGRGGELFF. The chain combines TRBV7-3 with TRBJ2-2; D is possibly TRBD1 or TRBD2 (5 bases each). V was clipped by 1 base and J by 7 bases, with 13 bases between them. Germline CDR1 reads SGHTA; CDR2 reads FQGTGA. CDR3 length equals 15 residues.

The chain uses TRBV18 and TRBJ2-1; 10 positions agree with TRBD1. The V gene end was trimmed by 5 bases and the J gene end by 15 bases; junction bases not matched to a gene: 13. Germline CDR1 KGHSH, CDR2 LQKENI. The CDR3 totals 14 residues. CDR3 sequence reads: CASSERTGGHGAFF. The CDR3 DNA sequence: TGTGCCAGCTCAGAAAGGACAGGGGGACACGGGGCGTTCTTC.

The genes are TRBV11-2 and TRBJ2-6; D possibly matches TRBD1 or TRBD2 (5 bases each). With 5 bases removed from V and 0 bases from J, the gap between germline ends came to 20 bases. Germline-derived CDR1 and CDR2 are SGHAT and FQNNGV. There are 19 residues in the CDR3. DNA for the CDR3: TGTGCCAGCAGCCAACCAGGGTGGGGACCGAACTCTGGGGCCAACGTCCTGACTTTC. Translating it yields CASSQPGWGPNSGANVLTF.

The gene calls are TRBV7-9 and TRBJ1-2, with D tentatively TRBD1 (6 bases). From germline, CDR1 is SEHNR and CDR2 FQNEAQ (reference sequence). The CDR3 sequence is 15 residues long. Trimming took 1 base from V and 5 from J, leaving 14 bases between them. The CDR3 DNA sequence: TGTGCCAGCAGCTTAGACCCGACAGGTGATTATGGCTACACCTTC. This encodes CASSLDPTGDYGYTF.

The chain combines TRBV12-3 or TRBV12-4 with TRBJ1-5, with 8 bases aligning to TRBD1. With V trimmed by 5 bases and J by 4 bases, 10 bases remained unmatched. The CDR3 runs to 16 residues. CDR3 bases: TGTGCCAGCAGTCGCGGGACAGGTTCCCCTAATCAGCCCCAGCATTTT. Protein: CASSRGTGSPNQPQHF.

The chain links TRBV27 to TRBJ2-3, with 10 positions matching TRBD2. Losses at the gene ends were 5 bases for V and 2 bases for J; bases not matched to a gene: 4. The germline V gene has CDR1 MNHEY and CDR2 SMNVEV (reference sequence). The CDR3 spans 15 residues. The CDR3 loop reads CASSTGLADTDTQYF. The CDR3 nucleotides are TGTGCCAGCAGTACCGGACTAGCGGACACAGATACGCAGTATTTT.

A few counts support this clonotype. This chain links TRBV2 with TRBJ2-7; 7 bases map to TRBD1. This CDR3 is built from 14 residues. V lost 6 bases and J lost 4; bases outside the gene matches: 9. CDR1 is SNHLY and CDR2 is FYNNEI in the germline V gene. The CDR3 is CASRRDSQTYEQYF. In nucleotides, the CDR3 is TGTGCCAGCAGGAGGGACAGCCAGACTTACGAGCAGTACTTC.

The V gene is TRBV5-6, the J gene TRBJ2-7; TRBD1 is a possible D gene (5 bases). This CDR3 region has 13 residues. Trimming took off 5 bases at V and 3 bases at J, with 12 bases between the two ends. Germline V lookup: CDR1 SGHDT, CDR2 YYEEEE. CDR3 DNA: TGTGCCAGCAGACCTAGACAGAGCTACGAGCAGTACTTC. Protein product: CASRPRQSYEQYF.

The chain joins TRBV5-4 to TRBJ2-1, with D possibly called TRBD1 or TRBD2 (5 bases each). Trimming cost V 4 bases and J 8 bases, with 16 bases left between them. The germline V gene encodes CDR1 SGHNT and CDR2 YYREEE (reference sequence). This CDR3 is 14 amino acids long. The CDR3 is CASSLSWGSDEQFF. The CDR3 DNA reads TGTGCCAGCAGCCTCTCGTGGGGGTCCGATGAGCAGTTCTTC.

This clonotype was seen just once. In nucleotides, the CDR3 is TGTGCCAGTAGTCCCGGGAAGAACTATGGCTACACCTTC. Protein product: CASSPGKNYGYTF. The rearrangement uses TRBV19 and TRBJ1-2; D ambiguous. This CDR3 has 13 amino acids. V dropped 5 bases and J dropped 2 bases, with 9 bases sitting between them. Germline loops: CDR1 LNHDA, CDR2 SQIVND (reference sequence).

The V call is TRBV29-1, the J call TRBJ2-5; D may be TRBD1 (6 bases). V dropped 2 bases and J dropped 9 bases, with 22 bases sitting between them. The CDR3 runs to 15 residues. CDR1 and CDR2 from the germline V gene are SQVTM and ANQGSEA. DNA of the CDR3: TGCAGCGTTGAATTGACAGGCTCAGTAGACGGGGCCCAGTACTTC. This translates into CSVELTGSVDGAQYF.

This clonotype was detected only once. CDR3 nucleotide sequence: TGCAGCGTTATGGGATCGGGAAGCAATCAGCCCCAGCATTTT. Amino acid sequence: CSVMGSGSNQPQHF. This chain links TRBV29-1 with TRBJ1-5; D gene uncertain. Germline CDR1 and CDR2: SQVTM and ANQGSEA. The CDR3 has 14 residues. The V and J ends lost 5 bases and 1 base respectively, with 12 bases between them. The entire variable domain, with the rest obtained from reference TRBV29-1 and TRBJ1-5, is as follows: SAVISQKPSRDICQRGTSLTIQCQVDSQVTMMFWYRQQPGQSLTLIATANQGSEATYESGFVIDKFPISRPNLTFSTLTVSNMSPEDSSIYLCSVMGSGSNQPQHFGDGTRLSIL.

This clonotype has a single count. The chain is built from TRBV7-9 and TRBJ2-7, with TRBD1 matching over 8 bases. This CDR3 is built from 13 residues. The junction had 6 bases not matched to a gene; V was cut back by 5 bases and J by 6 bases. Germline V gene lookup returns CDR1 SEHNR and CDR2 FQNEAQ (reference sequence). CDR3 in amino acids: CASSRIQGVEQYF. The CDR3 nucleotides read TGTGCCAGCAGCAGAATACAGGGGGTCGAGCAGTACTTC.